This T cell receptor (beta chain) stems from a study of OX40 agonist ivuxolimab in advanced cancers. In terms of the full investigation: The costimulatory receptor OX40 (CD134) was targeted by ivuxolimab, a fully human IgG2 agonistic monoclonal antibody. Partial responses occurred in three dose-escalation patients: two with cutaneous melanoma and one with hepatocellular carcinoma. In the dose-escalation cohort, about four fifths of patients were male, and the mean age was 60 years with a range of roughly 23 to 79. Intravenous ivuxolimab was administered to patients every 2 weeks at six dose levels: 0.01, 0.1, 0.3, 1.5, 3 and 10 mg/kg. The paper covers the monotherapy dose-escalation part of the phase I ivuxolimab trial, which included N of about 56 patients. The purpose of peripheral TCRbeta sequencing was to test whether ivuxolimab changed TCR sequence diversity and led to clonal T-cell expansion. Of the roughly 52 dose-escalation patients, hepatocellular carcinoma was present in about 20, melanoma in some 15, renal cell carcinoma in 9 and head and neck cancer in 9. Patients were allowed to have had prior anti-PD-1, anti-PD-L1 or anti-CTLA-4 therapy, and 40% to 45% of the dose-escalation patients had been treated with checkpoint inhibitors. Beyond this particular receptor, the publication reports: In the 0.1-3.0 mg/kg groups, partial responders were among the patients with the lowest normalized peripheral clonal expansion, particularly in CD8+ T cells. Which antigens the clonally expanded peripheral T cells were specific for was not determined. After ivuxolimab, more expanded clones were found on average in CD8+ T cells than in CD4+ T cells. At doses of 0.1 to 3.0 mg/kg, clonal expansion of both CD4+ and CD8+ blood T cells was observed from baseline to week 6. Low levels of normalized T-cell clonal expansion were also seen in some nonresponding patients.

Patients with a history of autoimmune disease or receiving systemic immunosuppression were excluded from the trial. Peripheral blood for TCR sequencing was drawn from every dose cohort at baseline, at cycle 4 day 1 and at cycle 7 day 1. Samples were obtained from an open-label, multicenter, first-in-human phase I dose-escalation trial of ivuxolimab. Adults with locally advanced or metastatic melanoma, renal cell, hepatocellular, or head and neck squamous cell carcinoma were enrolled in the trial. Before TCR sequencing, CD4+ T cells and CD8+ T cells from peripheral blood were sorted into separate populations. Points on this clone: The target of this receptor is not known. Base quality data are lacking; no much larger clone is found one base away.

Measured from the cysteine to the phenylalanine, the CDR3 is 15 residues long. Left in the record is the CDR3 DNA by itself, 45 bases read in frame from the first base. The germline V gene (reference sequence) gives CDR1 as MNHEY and CDR2 as SMNVEV. V is clipped by 1 base and J by 2 bases, and the sequence between their germline boundaries is 10 bases long. For sequencing of the TCRbeta CDR3 region, genomic DNA was extracted from the sorted cells. TCRbeta CDR3 regions were sequenced using the immunoSEQ Assay. This is the immuneACCESS table as TCRdb keeps it, with only in-frame sequences that have V and J called. A part of the clones is gone; compared with another copy, unresolved V genes explain less than half, and the rest is unexplained. The sample table records tens of thousands of clones; under 90% of these occur just once. The biggest ten clones account for less than 2% of the sample.

The chain is encoded by TRBV27 joined to TRBJ2-3; the D segment cannot be called with confidence. The receptor was isolated from an adult with an advanced solid tumor such as melanoma, head and neck, liver or kidney cancer. Sample: CD4+ or CD8+ T cells sorted from blood, taken in a trial of the OX40 agonist ivuxolimab. The DNA is TGTGCCAGCAGTTTATTAGGGCGCAACACAGATACGCAGTATTTT. It encodes CASSLLGRNTDTQYF.